The source of this TCR beta chain is a study of Ad26.COV2.S vaccination and SARS-CoV-2 variants. Looking at the study overall: The authors gave Ad26.COV2.S intramuscularly, either once or twice 56 days apart. The study's findings and limits: There was reportedly substantial breadth in spike-specific CD8+ and CD4+ T cell responses after vaccination. Vaccinees and placebo recipients showed similar non-spike TCR breadth. Possible underestimation of total T cell responses by the TCR breadth and depth analyses was noted.

V was clipped by 3 bases and J by 5 bases; unmatched bases: 4. This CDR3 is built from 15 residues. Germline V gene data show CDR1 as MRHNA and CDR2 as SNTAGT. Sequenced by immunoSEQ multiplex PCR; TCRdb stores in-frame clones only, minus some. This sample has some 340,000 clones; 85% to 90% occur once, and the top ten carry under 2%. This clone has ten or more counts. What it binds is not known. Treatment indicated: approximately 18 received Ad26.COV2.S at low or high dose, single or two shots; roughly five received placebo; per-sample allocation not given. The samples were gathered on day 63 after the first injection of vaccine or placebo.

The source material was peripheral blood, sampled in a trial of Ad26.COV2.S vaccine versus placebo. The chain couples TRBV6-4 to TRBJ2-1; 10 bases align to TRBD2. The source is a person between 18 and 65 years old who received the Ad26.COV2.S COVID-19 vaccine or a placebo. CDR3 nucleotides: TGTGCCAGCAGTGATGGAGCGGGGGGGAACAATGAGCAGTTCTTC. Translation gives CASSDGAGGNNEQFF.